This TCR beta chain was identified in a study of Ad26.COV2.S vaccination and SARS-CoV-2 variants. As for the study in general: The study gave Ad26.COV2.S intramuscularly, once or twice 56 days apart. General study points: Considerable breadth of spike-specific CD8+ and CD4+ T cell responses has reportedly been documented following vaccination.

Sample treatment: about 20 received Ad26.COV2.S at low or high dose, single or two shots; 5 received placebo; per-sample allocation not given. The investigators took samples on day 63 after the first vaccine or placebo injection. It was Wuhan-strain SARS-CoV-2 spike that the Ad26 vaccine vector expressed. Notes on this clone: Its matching antigen is unknown.

The protocol was immunoSEQ multiplex PCR, while the TCRdb copy is restricted to in-frame clones and leaves out a portion. The repertoire holds about 350,000 clones, with about 87% as singletons. Trimming took 2 bases from V and 8 from J, leaving 12 bases between them. This CDR3 has 14 amino acids. Looked up from germline, CDR1 is SGHTA and CDR2 is FQGTGA. The V and J genes are TRBV7-3 and TRBJ2-2, with D unclear. This sequence was found in a person aged 18-60 years who received the Ad26.COV2.S COVID-19 vaccine or a placebo. The starting material was peripheral blood, obtained in a trial of Ad26.COV2.S vaccine versus placebo. CDR3 nucleotides: TGTGCCAGCAGCTTAGGTTTAGTCGAAGGGGAGCTGTTTTTT. Residues: CASSLGLVEGELFF.